This paragraph covers one T cell receptor beta chain sequence. The antigen is undetermined. The entry originates in a study of blood T cells in healthy people across ages. Study-level points and caveats: Estimates of diversity drawn from one million T cells were considered underestimates.

V lost 6 bases, J lost 0 bases, and 18 bases lay in between. Germline V lookup: CDR1 DFQATT, CDR2 SNEGSKA (reference sequence). The CDR3 is made up of 16 amino acids. Primed by a sample-barcoded 5' primer and a J-beta primer mix, a second PCR proceeded for about 7 to 11 cycles. TCRdb reprocessed the 5' RACE reads with MiXCR, giving one entry per CDR3 protein. The profile shows some 890,000 distinct CDR3 sequences, 25% to 30% of them singletons. These data were also reused for a study on T cells of mothers and their children. As reported in that work: Thymic selection molds TCR recombination output in much the same way for related pairs as for unrelated pairs. Slightly higher overlap, not significant, was seen in related mother-child pairs than in unrelated pairs.

Sequencing was carried out using blood. This receptor was identified in a woman in her forties in good health. The chain combines TRBV20-1 with TRBJ1-5; TRBD1 is a possible D gene (6 bases). The CDR3 DNA sequence: TGCAGTGCCCAAGGGGGGGCAGAGAATAGCAATCAGCCCCAGCATTTT. Amino acids: CSAQGGAENSNQPQHF.